Each of the 32 T cell receptor beta chains below was sequenced from the same sample in a study of vaccination and CD4 T cells after COVID-19 (dated by TCRdb to between 2021 and 2024). Library creation used PCR. Reads for this sample came from an Illumina iSeq 100. At the Johns Hopkins FTIC core, DNA from the cultured CD4+ T cells underwent TCR sequencing with the Oncomine TCR Beta short-read assay. TCRdb reran the public reads through fastp at Q25 and MiXCR, keeping productive beta chains. Each entry is one CDR3 protein sequence, shown with its most common DNA and genes. The sample has about 15,000 distinct CDR3 sequences on record, 50% to 55% of them singletons. The ten most abundant clones make up roughly 7.6% of the sample. The antigens for these receptors are not known. The treatment or condition label, as the study defines it: approximately 9-day PBMC culture with coronavirus spike peptide pools or control peptides (ViraFEST assay).

What was sequenced was CD4+ T cells from blood, cultured in vitro. Receptors were obtained from a human donor who had recovered from COVID-19.

This clonotype was seen a single time. The chain has TRBV12-3 or TRBV12-4 and TRBJ2-1; no reliable D call. V lost 4 bases, J lost 8 bases, and 9 bases lay in between. The CDR3 spans 12 residues. The DNA for the CDR3 is TGTGCCAGCAGTTATAGCTCCGATGAGCAGTTCTTC. This codes for CASSYSSDEQFF.

This clonotype is medium-sized by share. The chain carries TRBV19 and TRBJ1-2, with 11 bases identical to TRBD1. Looked up from germline, CDR1 is LNHDA and CDR2 is SQIVND (reference sequence). This CDR3 has 13 amino acids. V was clipped by 8 bases and J by 6 bases; unmatched bases: 5. CDR3 in DNA: TGTGCCAGTGGGGGGACAGGGGGTGATGGCTACACCTTC. Its translation: CASGGTGGDGYTF. The full variable domain, completed using reference TRBV19 and TRBJ1-2, is DGGITQSPKYLFRKEGQNVTLSCEQNLNHDAMYWYRQDPGQGLRLIYYSQIVNDFQKGDIAEGYSVSREKKESFPLTVTSAQKNPTAFYLCASGGTGGDGYTFGSGTRLTVV.

V gene TRBV7-2 combines with J gene TRBJ1-1, with 10 bases matching TRBD1. The CDR3 runs 14 residues. Germline CDR1 SGHTA, CDR2 FQGNSA. Trimming cost V 4 bases and J 3 bases; bases outside gene matches: 2. The CDR3 loop reads CASSSTGGYTEAFF. The CDR3 DNA sequence: TGTGCCAGCAGCTCGACAGGGGGCTACACTGAAGCTTTCTTT.

V and J are TRBV10-1 and TRBJ2-2; D possibly corresponds to TRBD1 (5 bases). The germline V and J ends were trimmed by 2 bases and 14 bases, with 12 bases remaining between them. The CDR3 is made up of 12 amino acids. Per the germline V gene, CDR1 is WNHNN and CDR2 is SYGVQD (reference sequence). CDR3 DNA sequence: TGCGCCAGCAGTGAGAATCGGCAGGGCCTGTTTTTT. Amino acids: CASSENRQGLFF.

The gene calls are TRBV2 and TRBJ2-7; 11 nucleotides agree with TRBD2. CDR1 is SNHLY and CDR2 is FYNNEI in the germline V gene. CDR3 length: 14 amino acids. V gave up 6 bases and J gave up 4 bases; unmatched junction bases: 5. Written as DNA, the CDR3 is TGTGCCAGCAGCCTACTAGCGGGAGTATACGAGCAGTACTTC. The encoded protein is CASSLLAGVYEQYF.

This clonotype appeared a few times. This chain joins TRBV5-1 and TRBJ2-1; 7 bases line up with TRBD2. With V trimmed by 1 base and J by 8 bases, 6 bases remained unmatched. Germline V CDR1 and CDR2: SGHRS, YFSETQ. This CDR3 has 14 residues. The chain's CDR3 is CASSLSRGGDEQFF. The CDR3 bases are TGCGCCAGCAGCTTGAGTCGGGGAGGGGATGAGCAGTTCTTC.

The rearrangement joins TRBV6-1 to TRBJ2-2, with D possibly being TRBD2 (6 bases). This CDR3 comprises 16 residues. Per germline, CDR1 MNHNS and CDR2 SASEGT. Trimming took 7 bases from V and 2 from J, leaving 17 bases between them. CDR3 in DNA: TGTGCCAGCACCTCCTGGGGGGTCGATAACACCGGGGAGCTGTTTTTT. It specifies CASTSWGVDNTGELFF.

This clonotype occurred a few times. A read error may produce the germline difference seen at one junction end. This sequence joins TRBV12-3 or TRBV12-4 and TRBJ2-5; possible D gene TRBD1, 6 bases. The CDR3 length is 16 residues. The DNA of the CDR3 is TGTGCCAGCAGATTAGGTTACAGGGTAGGGTTTGAGACCCAGTACTTC. Residues: CASRLGYRVGFETQYF.

CDR3 protein: CASTPGTANSPLHF. The CDR3 region has the DNA TGTGCCAGCACCCCTGGGACGGCTAATTCACCCCTCCACTTT. The chain recombines TRBV6-1 with TRBJ1-6; D may be TRBD1 (5 bases). The CDR3 covers 14 residues. The V end was cut by 7 bases, the J end by 6 bases, with 13 bases between. CDR1 is MNHNS, CDR2 SASEGT, per germline.

This clonotype was found a few times. V gene TRBV6-4 combines with J gene TRBJ2-2; D not certain. V lost 3 bases and J 7 bases, leaving 9 bases between the germline ends. CDR1 and CDR2 from the germline V gene are MRHNA and SNTAGT. The CDR3 length is 13 residues. The CDR3 here is CASSDRWGGELFF. DNA of the CDR3: TGTGCCAGCAGTGATCGGTGGGGCGGGGAGCTGTTTTTT.

This clonotype was observed a few times. This chain uses TRBV12-3 or TRBV12-4 with TRBJ2-5; 7 bases line up with TRBD2. J gave up 3 bases and V 7 bases, and 5 bases lay outside the gene matches. The CDR3 runs 13 residues. This CDR3 reads CASIGGGEETQYF. The DNA of the CDR3 is TGTGCCAGCATTGGGGGGGGAGAAGAGACCCAGTACTTC.

CDR3 in amino acids: CASSTGTSGGNEQFF. DNA of the CDR3: TGCGCCAGCAGCACCGGGACCTCCGGGGGCAATGAGCAGTTCTTC. This rearrangement joins TRBV5-1 to TRBJ2-1; the D gene is possibly TRBD2 (6 bases). Trimming took 4 bases from V and 6 from J, leaving 17 bases between them. The CDR3 contains 15 residues. Germline V gives CDR1 SGHRS, CDR2 YFSETQ.

The chain uses TRBV5-1 and TRBJ2-2; 8 nucleotides line up with TRBD2. The germline V gene has CDR1 SGHRS and CDR2 YFSETQ. The CDR3 has 15 amino acids. V gave up 4 bases and J gave up 7 bases; unmatched junction bases: 9. DNA for the CDR3: TGCGCCAGCAGCCGTAGCGGGACCGGAGGCGGGGAGCTGTTTTTT. This codes for CASSRSGTGGGELFF.

The rearrangement uses TRBV24-1 and TRBJ1-1; D is ambiguous. Trimming cost V 9 bases and J 2 bases, with 12 bases left between them. This CDR3 is built from 13 residues. Germline assignment: CDR1 KGHDR and CDR2 SFDVKD. This chain's CDR3 is CATGCHPNTEAFF. For the CDR3, the DNA is TGTGCCACCGGTTGCCACCCTAACACTGAAGCTTTCTTT.

This rearrangement joins TRBV2 to TRBJ2-4; D call uncertain. The CDR3 consists of 12 residues. Germline CDR1 SNHLY, CDR2 FYNNEI. V was pared by 2 bases and J by 5 bases, with 4 bases between. The CDR3 spells CASSERENIQYF. In DNA form, the CDR3 reads TGTGCCAGCAGTGAACGAGAAAACATTCAGTACTTC.

V gene TRBV11-3 combines with J gene TRBJ1-3; D not resolved. Trimming pared 5 bases from V and 0 bases from J, leaving 11 bases between. The CDR3 extends over 15 amino acids. From germline, CDR1 is SGHNT and CDR2 YENEEA. CDR3 in DNA: TGTGCCAGCAGCGGCTCCAGTTCCTCTGGAAACACCATATATTTT. It is translated as CASSGSSSSGNTIYF.

The chain has TRBV7-7 and TRBJ2-5; perhaps D is TRBD1 or TRBD2 (5 bases each). CDR3 length: 14 residues. Trimming pared 3 bases from V and 4 bases from J, leaving 12 bases between. Germline assignment: CDR1 SSHAT and CDR2 FNYEAQ (reference sequence). DNA of the CDR3: TGTGCCAGCAGCTTTGGTCGGGACGGAGAGACCCAGTACTTC. Its protein product is CASSFGRDGETQYF.

The chain recombines TRBV20-1 with TRBJ2-5; the D gene is possibly TRBD2 (6 bases). Trimming shortened V by 7 bases and J by 2 bases, and 11 bases separated the two germline ends. Germline V lookup: CDR1 DFQATT, CDR2 SNEGSKA (reference sequence). The CDR3 spans 12 residues. CDR3 protein: CSGRTTQETQYF. As DNA, the CDR3 is TGCAGTGGGAGGACTACACAAGAGACCCAGTACTTC.

The chain couples TRBV28 to TRBJ1-2; D possibly corresponds to TRBD1 (5 bases). The CDR3 has 15 amino acids. The germline gives CDR1 MDHEN, CDR2 SYDVKM. Trimming left V 8 bases short and J 8 bases short, with 24 bases between. CDR3 DNA: TGTGCCAGCGGTAGGGGCAGGACGGGTAGAGGCGGCTACACCTTC. The encoded protein is CASGRGRTGRGGYTF.

This rearrangement joins TRBV15 to TRBJ2-7; 7 bases match TRBD1. The CDR3 runs to 14 residues. The J segment lost 0 bases and the V segment lost 6 bases, leaving 5 bases of the junction unmatched. Germline-derived CDR1 and CDR2 are LNHNV and YYDKDF (reference sequence). The DNA for the CDR3 is TGTGCCACCAGGGGGGACAGCAGCTCCTACGAGCAGTACTTC. It specifies CATRGDSSSYEQYF.

The rearrangement uses TRBV11-2 and TRBJ1-2; D call uncertain. Germline V gene sequence: CDR1 SGHAT, CDR2 FQNNGV. The CDR3 has 14 amino acids. V lost 6 bases to trimming and J lost 2 bases, with 13 bases between them. The CDR3 region has the DNA TGTGCCAGCAGACTGGACGGTATAAACTATGGCTACACCTTC. Its translation: CASRLDGINYGYTF.

As DNA, the CDR3 is TGTGCCAGCAGCCAAGGAGCGGGGTCCTACGAGCAGTACTTC. It translates to CASSQGAGSYEQYF. This sequence joins TRBV3-1 and TRBJ2-7; 7 bases are a match to TRBD2. The germline V gene has CDR1 LGHDT and CDR2 YNNKEL (reference sequence). With V trimmed by 1 base and J by 1 base, 1 base remained unmatched. The CDR3 totals 14 residues.

With regard to this clonotype: The DNA is omitted, as the CDR3 cannot be located on it reliably, and the CDR3 follows TCRdb's listing. The chain joins TRBV27 to TRBJ2-6; the tabulated D call, TRBD1, remains unverified against the DNA. Ends included, the CDR3 has 17 residues. Germline CDR1 and CDR2: MNHEY and SMNVEV (reference sequence). CDR3 sequence reads: CASSSLDWGLGANVLTF.

A word on this clonotype: The junction does not match germline at one end; this may be a read error. V and J are TRBV6-5 and TRBJ1-4; D is unresolved. Germline loops: CDR1 MNHEY, CDR2 SVGAGI. The CDR3 loop spans 16 amino acids. As DNA, the CDR3 is TGTGCCAGCAGTTACTCGACCCCCGCAACTAATAAAAAACTGTTTTTT. This translates into CASSYSTPATNKKLFF.

This clonotype has only a few counts. J is TRBJ2-1 and V is TRBV7-6; 11 positions agree with TRBD2. The germline V gene encodes CDR1 SGHVS and CDR2 FNYEAQ. This CDR3 region has 15 residues. The V gene end was trimmed by 9 bases and the J gene end by 4 bases; junction bases not matched to a gene: 8. Here the CDR3 reads CASQPGLAVYNEQFF. CDR3 coding DNA: TGTGCCAGTCAACCGGGACTAGCGGTTTACAATGAGCAGTTCTTC.

This chain joins TRBV6-1 and TRBJ1-2, with 8 positions matching TRBD1. The length of the CDR3 is 13 residues. CDR1 and CDR2 from the germline V gene are MNHNS and SASEGT. V lost 6 bases, J lost 3 bases, and 3 bases stayed unmatched. The CDR3: CASSQTGDYGYTF. CDR3 in DNA: TGTGCCAGCAGCCAGACAGGGGACTATGGCTACACCTTC.

The chain is built from TRBV6-1 and TRBJ1-2, with 7 bases matching TRBD1. The CDR3 consists of 14 residues. Trimming cost V 3 bases and J 2 bases; bases outside gene matches: 3. In germline, CDR1 is MNHNS, CDR2 SASEGT. This CDR3 reads CASSEGTVNYGYTF. The CDR3 nucleotides read TGTGCCAGCAGTGAGGGGACAGTCAACTATGGCTACACCTTC.

This clonotype was detected a few times. The chain carries TRBV28 and TRBJ1-6; tentatively, D is TRBD1 (5 bases). V lost 3 bases and J 9 bases, leaving 12 bases between the germline ends. This CDR3 has 14 amino acids. The V gene's germline CDR1 is MDHEN and CDR2 SYDVKM. CDR3 region: CASSFTGDSSPLHF. The CDR3 nucleotides read TGTGCCAGCAGTTTCACAGGTGATTCTTCACCCCTCCACTTT.

This clonotype has more than one count but fewer than ten. The chain links TRBV24-1 to TRBJ2-7, with D perhaps matching TRBD1 (6 bases). V was cut by 9 bases and J by 2 bases, with 16 bases left in between. This CDR3 comprises 14 residues. Germline V lookup: CDR1 KGHDR, CDR2 SFDVKD. The CDR3 nucleotides read TGTGCCACCCAGAATGGGGGCCAGACCTACGAGCAGTACTTC. This gives the protein CATQNGGQTYEQYF.

The chain links TRBV6-2 or TRBV6-3 to TRBJ2-7; 11 bases align to TRBD2. V gave up 10 bases and J gave up 3 bases; unmatched junction bases: 5. The CDR3 extends over 13 amino acids. Germline lookup yields CDR1 MNHEY and CDR2 SVGEGT. CDR3 nucleotide sequence: TGTGCCACCCGAACTAGCGGGGGCTACGAGCAGTACTTC. It yields the protein CATRTSGGYEQYF.

This clonotype was detected a few times. V and J are TRBV20-1 and TRBJ2-7; maybe TRBD1 (5 bases). This CDR3 has 15 amino acids. With 2 bases removed from V and 0 bases from J, the gap between germline ends came to 14 bases. Germline CDR1 and CDR2: DFQATT and SNEGSKA (reference sequence). CDR3 region: CSARPTPGHSYEQYF. In DNA form, the CDR3 reads TGCAGTGCTAGACCTACGCCCGGACACTCCTACGAGCAGTACTTC.

This clonotype is medium-sized in the sample. The CDR3 DNA reads TGTGCCAGCAGTTACTCACAGGGTAGGCCCCAGCATTTT. Its translation is CASSYSQGRPQHF. The genes are TRBV6-5 and TRBJ1-5; D perhaps matches TRBD1 (6 bases). V was trimmed by 0 bases and J by 9 bases, leaving 9 bases between them. Germline V gives CDR1 MNHEY, CDR2 SVGAGI. CDR3 length equals 13 residues.